The 22 T cell receptor beta chains below were found in one sample sequenced in a study of human T cells and chemical hapten exposure. TCRdb passed the RACE reads through MiXCR, listing each CDR3 protein once. Of 300,000 to 400,000 distinct CDR3 sequences in the sample, roughly 4.6% were seen once. Time point meaning: pre-sensitization, week 0. As to treatment: therapeutic diphenylcyclopropenone sensitization with weekly scalp DPC. Sequenced here: whole blood, sampled in connection with sensitization to the hapten diphenylcyclopropenone (DPC). These receptors were collected from a woman between 45 and 65 years old with alopecia areata. Some clones in this sample may be carry-over from other donors' samples.

This clonotype showed up many times. For the CDR3, the DNA is TGTGCCAGCAGTTTAGAACAGGTCACCGGGGAGCTGTTTTTT. Its translation is CASSLEQVTGELFF. The chain has TRBV28 and TRBJ2-2; TRBD1 is a possible D gene (5 bases). The CDR3 totals 14 residues. Trimming cost V 2 bases and J 4 bases, with 8 bases left between them. Germline CDR1 MDHEN, CDR2 SYDVKM. The whole variable domain, remainder taken from reference TRBV28 and TRBJ2-2, is DVKVTQSSRYLVKRTGEKVFLECVQDMDHENMFWYRQDPGLGLRLIYFSYDVKMKEKGDIPEGYSVSREKKERFSLILESASTNQTSMYLCASSLEQVTGELFFGEGSRLTVL.

J is TRBJ2-7 and V is TRBV6-5, with a tentative D call TRBD1 (6 bases). Trimming took off 7 bases at V and 2 bases at J, with 15 bases between the two ends. CDR1 is MNHEY, CDR2 SVGAGI, per germline. The CDR3 covers 14 residues. The CDR3 loop is CASTRDRRTYEQYF. Here the CDR3 DNA reads TGTGCCAGCACGCGAGACAGGAGGACCTACGAGCAGTACTTC.

The chain uses TRBV6-5 and TRBJ2-5, with 8 positions matching TRBD2. The CDR3 covers 15 residues. Germline loops: CDR1 MNHEY, CDR2 SVGAGI. The ends lost 2 bases at V and 6 bases at J; junction bases unmatched: 8. CDR3 bases: TGTGCCAGCAGTTACCAACCCGGGGGGGTGAAGACCCAGTACTTC. It is translated as CASSYQPGGVKTQYF.

The chain recombines TRBV10-3 with TRBJ2-2, with D perhaps TRBD1 or TRBD2 (5 bases each). V was pared by 0 bases and J by 9 bases, with 17 bases between. Germline assignment: CDR1 ENHRY and CDR2 SYGVKD. This CDR3 spans 16 amino acids. The CDR3 bases are TGTGCCATCAGTGAGTCGAGGGCGAGGTCGGACAGGGAGCTGTTTTTT. It encodes CAISESRARSDRELFF.

This clonotype has a count of ten or more. This chain joins TRBV29-1 and TRBJ2-1; TRBD2 matches 10 bases. V shed 7 bases, J shed 2 bases, and the junction held 8 bases outside the gene matches. Per the germline V gene, CDR1 is SQVTM and CDR2 is ANQGSEA. The CDR3 runs to 15 residues. CDR3 coding DNA: TGCAGCGCCGCATCTAGCGGGAGTACCTACAATGAGCAGTTCTTC. It translates to CSAASSGSTYNEQFF.

The rearrangement joins TRBV6-5 to TRBJ1-6; D is uncertain. CDR1 and CDR2 (germline): MNHEY, SVGAGI. Deletions cut 9 bases from V and 0 bases from J, with 9 bases between. The CDR3 is 14 amino acids. The CDR3 bases are TGTGCCAGTACGACCGGCTCCTATAATTCACCCCTCCACTTT. It codes for CASTTGSYNSPLHF.

This clonotype was recorded many times. The chain uses TRBV5-1 and TRBJ1-4; no firm D call. This CDR3 comprises 14 residues. The germline V gene has CDR1 SGHRS and CDR2 YFSETQ. Trimming took 2 bases from V and 0 from J, leaving 5 bases between them. The CDR3, as DNA: TGCGCCAGCAGCTTCGATGCAACTAATGAAAAACTGTTTTTT. Translated, it gives CASSFDATNEKLFF.

This clonotype was seen ten or more times. The chain carries TRBV15 and TRBJ1-1, with D possibly TRBD1 on 5 matching bases. Trimming cost V 6 bases and J 4 bases, with 15 bases left between them. Germline V CDR1 and CDR2: LNHNV, YYDKDF (reference sequence). CDR3 length equals 14 residues. CDR3 sequence (DNA): TGTGCCACCAGACCCGAGGCAGGGATCACTGAAGCTTTCTTT. Protein product: CATRPEAGITEAFF.

This clonotype was counted ten times or more. The chain uses TRBV20-1 and TRBJ2-1; D perhaps matches TRBD1 (5 bases). Germline V gene data show CDR1 as DFQATT and CDR2 as SNEGSKA (reference sequence). The V gene lost 5 bases and the J gene lost 6 bases, with 17 bases spanning the gap. The CDR3 sequence is 14 residues long. The CDR3 loop reads CSAPLETVANEQFF. CDR3 DNA sequence: TGCAGTGCTCCCCTCGAGACAGTCGCCAATGAGCAGTTCTTC.

Concerning this clonotype: A read error is possible here, since a much larger clone lies one base away. V and J are TRBV7-2 and TRBJ1-2; D gene ambiguous. This CDR3 is built from 16 residues. Per the germline V gene, CDR1 is SGHTA and CDR2 is FQGNSA. The germline V and J ends were trimmed by 5 bases and 4 bases, with 20 bases remaining between them. This CDR3 reads CASSVDSAVSVYGYTF. Here the CDR3 DNA reads TGTGCCAGCAGCGTAGATTCAGCTGTGTCCGTCTATGGCTACACCTTC.

This clonotype showed up just a few times. V gene TRBV6-6 combines with J gene TRBJ1-3; perhaps TRBD1 as D (5 bases). This CDR3 region has 14 residues. Germline CDR1 is MNHNY and CDR2 is SVGAGI (reference sequence). V lost 8 bases, J lost 1 base, and 12 bases lay in between. CDR3 protein: CASSRGESGNTIYF. The CDR3 coding sequence is TGTGCCAGCTCTAGAGGGGAGTCTGGAAACACCATATATTTT.

Ten or more counts support this clonotype. One junction end disagrees with the germline gene, perhaps due to a read error. The genes are TRBV24-1 and TRBJ2-2; D ambiguous. CDR1 is KGHDR, CDR2 SFDVKD, per germline. The CDR3 covers 14 residues. The CDR3 here is CDTTGSTNTGELFF. CDR3 sequence (DNA): TGTGACACCACTGGCAGCACGAACACCGGGGAGCTGTTTTTT.

This clonotype was picked up many times. The CDR3 DNA is TGCGCCAGCAGCTTAGACAGGGGCGTTAACACTGAAGCTTTCTTT. It specifies CASSLDRGVNTEAFF. The rearrangement joins TRBV5-1 to TRBJ1-1; TRBD1 aligns across 8 bases. V shed 2 bases and J 2 bases; nucleotides not matched to a gene: 5. The germline gives CDR1 SGHRS, CDR2 YFSETQ. The CDR3 is 15 amino acids. Looking up the rest from reference TRBV5-1 and TRBJ1-1 gives the full variable domain: KAGVTQTPRYLIKTRGQQVTLSCSPISGHRSVSWYQQTPGQGLQFLFEYFSETQRNKGNFPGRFSGRQFSNSRSEMNVSTLELGDSALYLCASSLDRGVNTEAFFGQGTRLTVV.

The table lists this clonotype with many counts. The CDR3, as DNA: TGTGCCAGCAGTGAAAAGGGGTCGCCAGATACGCAGTATTTT. Encoded protein: CASSEKGSPDTQYF. The chain combines TRBV2 with TRBJ2-3; D might be TRBD1 (5 bases). The CDR3 has 14 residues. Between the trimmed V and J ends, which lost 2 bases and 4 bases, there was a span of 10 bases. Germline loops: CDR1 SNHLY, CDR2 FYNNEI.

In this sample, this clonotype turned up many times. The V and J genes are TRBV13 and TRBJ1-1; 7 nucleotides match TRBD1. CDR3 length: 15 residues. Germline CDR1 is PRHDT and CDR2 is FYEKMQ (reference sequence). After removal of 7 bases from V and 1 base from J, the junction contained 9 bases not matched to a gene. This chain's CDR3 is CASKRAGGPNTEAFF. The CDR3 DNA reads TGTGCCAGCAAAAGGGCAGGGGGACCGAACACTGAAGCTTTCTTT.

This clonotype was seen a handful of times. The chain recombines TRBV7-9 with TRBJ1-2; maybe TRBD1 (6 bases). The germline V gene has CDR1 SEHNR and CDR2 FQNEAQ (reference sequence). V dropped 5 bases and J dropped 5 bases, with 21 bases sitting between them. CDR3 length: 16 amino acids. The CDR3 loop reads CASSLSAGEASYGYTF. As DNA, the CDR3 is TGTGCCAGCAGCCTCTCGGCAGGGGAGGCATCGTATGGCTACACCTTC.

The chain joins TRBV7-8 to TRBJ2-5; D perhaps matches TRBD2 (5 bases). Germline V lookup: CDR1 SGHVS, CDR2 FQNEAQ. The germline V and J ends were trimmed by 4 bases and 3 bases, with 9 bases remaining between them. This CDR3 comprises 13 residues. In DNA, the CDR3 is TGTGCCAGCAGCTCAACTAGAGAAGAGACCCAGTACTTC. This gives the protein CASSSTREETQYF.

This CDR3 is CASSQAGGEGTEAFF. The CDR3 DNA reads TGCGCCAGCAGCCAAGCGGGGGGCGAGGGCACTGAAGCTTTCTTT. V gene TRBV4-1 combines with J gene TRBJ1-1, with a tentative D call TRBD1 (6 bases). Trimming took off 1 base at V and 4 bases at J, with 13 bases between the two ends. There are 15 residues in the CDR3. CDR1 is MGHRA, CDR2 YSYEKL, per germline.

This clonotype was observed many times. The V call is TRBV27, the J call TRBJ1-2; 10 bases match TRBD1. This CDR3 comprises 13 residues. The V gene's germline CDR1 is MNHEY and CDR2 SMNVEV (reference sequence). The V gene end was trimmed by 4 bases and the J gene end by 7 bases; junction bases not matched to a gene: 3. CDR3 sequence reads: CASSSGTGAGYTF. As DNA, the CDR3 is TGTGCCAGCAGTTCTGGGACAGGGGCTGGCTACACCTTC.

This clonotype appeared many times. This sequence joins TRBV4-2 and TRBJ2-1, with 8 bases fitting TRBD2. This CDR3 contains 14 residues. Germline V gene lookup returns CDR1 LGHNA and CDR2 YNFKEQ. Trimming took 4 bases from V and 5 from J; bases not matched to a gene: 4. The CDR3 DNA sequence: TGTGCCAGCAGCCCGGGACTAGGAAACAATGAGCAGTTCTTC. This gives the protein CASSPGLGNNEQFF.

The rearrangement links TRBV2 to TRBJ2-3; 7 positions match TRBD2. This CDR3 has 15 residues. CDR1 and CDR2 from the germline V gene are SNHLY and FYNNEI. J lost 3 bases, V lost 1 base, and 4 bases had no gene match. Here the CDR3 reads CASSEDGGWTDTQYF. The CDR3 nucleotides read TGTGCCAGCAGTGAAGACGGGGGGTGGACAGATACGCAGTATTTT.

This clonotype was seen repeatedly, ten times or more. This chain links TRBV28 with TRBJ2-1; D is possibly TRBD1 or TRBD2 (5 bases each). Germline V gives CDR1 MDHEN, CDR2 SYDVKM. This CDR3 spans 15 amino acids. The V end was cut by 6 bases, the J end by 9 bases, with 21 bases between. This chain's CDR3 is CASSLGATPMGEQFF. The CDR3 region has the DNA TGTGCCAGCAGCCTCGGGGCTACCCCGATGGGTGAGCAGTTCTTC. Full variable domain (missing parts from reference TRBV28 and TRBJ2-1): DVKVTQSSRYLVKRTGEKVFLECVQDMDHENMFWYRQDPGLGLRLIYFSYDVKMKEKGDIPEGYSVSREKKERFSLILESASTNQTSMYLCASSLGATPMGEQFFGPGTRLTVL.